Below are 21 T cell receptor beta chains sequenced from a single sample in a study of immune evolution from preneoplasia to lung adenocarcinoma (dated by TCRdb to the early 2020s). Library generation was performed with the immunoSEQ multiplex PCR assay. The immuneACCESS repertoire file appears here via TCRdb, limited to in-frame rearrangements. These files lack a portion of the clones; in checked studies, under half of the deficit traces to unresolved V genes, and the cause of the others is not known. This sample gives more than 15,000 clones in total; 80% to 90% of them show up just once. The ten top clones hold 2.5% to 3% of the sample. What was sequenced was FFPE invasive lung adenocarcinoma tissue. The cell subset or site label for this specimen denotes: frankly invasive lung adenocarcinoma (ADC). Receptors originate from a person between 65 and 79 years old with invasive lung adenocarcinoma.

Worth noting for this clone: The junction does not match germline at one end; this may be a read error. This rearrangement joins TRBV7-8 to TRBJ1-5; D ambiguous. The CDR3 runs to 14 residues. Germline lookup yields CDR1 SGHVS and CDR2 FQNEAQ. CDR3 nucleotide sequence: TGTGCCAGCAGGTTAGGGAGTAGCAATCAGCCCCAGCATTTT. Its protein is CASRLGSSNQPQHF. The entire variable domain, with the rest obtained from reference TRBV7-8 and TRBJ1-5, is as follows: GAGVSQSPRYKVAKRGQDVALRCDPISGHVSLFWYQQALGQGPEFLTYFQNEAQLDKSGLPSDRFFAERPEGSVSTLKIQRTQQEDSAVYLCASRLGSSNQPQHFGDGTRLSIL.

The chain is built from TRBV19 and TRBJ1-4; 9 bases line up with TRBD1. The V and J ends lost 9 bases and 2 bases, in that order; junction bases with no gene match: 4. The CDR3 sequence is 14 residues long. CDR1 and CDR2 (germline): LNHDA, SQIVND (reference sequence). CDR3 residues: CASGQGQTNEKLFF. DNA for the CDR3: TGTGCCAGCGGACAGGGGCAGACTAATGAAAAACTGTTTTTT.

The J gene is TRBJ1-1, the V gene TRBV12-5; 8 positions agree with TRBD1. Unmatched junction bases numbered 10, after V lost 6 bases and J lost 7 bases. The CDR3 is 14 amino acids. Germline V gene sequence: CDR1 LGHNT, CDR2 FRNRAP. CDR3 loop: CASGATQGASEAFF. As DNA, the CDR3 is TGTGCTAGTGGCGCAACCCAGGGGGCCAGTGAAGCTTTCTTT.

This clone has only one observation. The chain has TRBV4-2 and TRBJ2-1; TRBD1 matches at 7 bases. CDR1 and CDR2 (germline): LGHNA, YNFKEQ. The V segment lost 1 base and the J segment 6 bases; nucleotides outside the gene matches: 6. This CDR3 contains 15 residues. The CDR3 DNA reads TGTGCCAGCAGCCAAGTTTGGGACAGTCTCAATGAGCAGTTCTTC. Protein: CASSQVWDSLNEQFF.

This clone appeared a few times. CDR3: CASSLGADTQYF. CDR3 in DNA: TGTGCCAGCAGTTTAGGGGCAGATACGCAGTATTTT. This chain uses TRBV28 with TRBJ2-3; D gene unclear. The CDR3 has 12 residues. V was cut by 2 bases and J by 4 bases, with 4 bases left in between. Germline loops: CDR1 MDHEN, CDR2 SYDVKM.

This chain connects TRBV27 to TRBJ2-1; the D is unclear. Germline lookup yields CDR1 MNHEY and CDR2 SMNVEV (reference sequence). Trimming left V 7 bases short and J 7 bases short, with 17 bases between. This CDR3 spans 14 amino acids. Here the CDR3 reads CASTPDPPRNEQFF. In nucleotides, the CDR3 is TGTGCCAGCACCCCCGACCCCCCTCGTAATGAGCAGTTCTTC.

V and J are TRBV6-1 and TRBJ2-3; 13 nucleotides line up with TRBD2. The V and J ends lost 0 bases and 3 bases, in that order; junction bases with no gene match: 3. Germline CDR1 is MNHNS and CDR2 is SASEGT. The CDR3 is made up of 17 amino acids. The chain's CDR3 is CASSEARTSGGTDTQYF. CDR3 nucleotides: TGTGCCAGCAGTGAAGCTCGGACTAGCGGGGGAACAGATACGCAGTATTTT.

CDR3 DNA sequence: TGTGCCAGCAGCTTAGGCGCGTCTCCGGGTGGGGCCAACGTCCTGACTTTC. This translates into CASSLGASPGGANVLTF. The rearrangement uses TRBV7-3 and TRBJ2-6; D unclear. This CDR3 comprises 17 residues. CDR1 and CDR2 (germline): SGHTA, FQGTGA. V was trimmed by 2 bases and J by 3 bases, leaving 14 bases between them.

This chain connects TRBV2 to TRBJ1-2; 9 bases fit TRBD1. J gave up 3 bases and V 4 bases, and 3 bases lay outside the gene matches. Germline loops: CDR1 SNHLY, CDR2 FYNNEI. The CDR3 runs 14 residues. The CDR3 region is CASSADRGDYGYTF. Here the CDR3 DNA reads TGTGCCAGCAGTGCGGACAGGGGTGACTATGGCTACACCTTC.

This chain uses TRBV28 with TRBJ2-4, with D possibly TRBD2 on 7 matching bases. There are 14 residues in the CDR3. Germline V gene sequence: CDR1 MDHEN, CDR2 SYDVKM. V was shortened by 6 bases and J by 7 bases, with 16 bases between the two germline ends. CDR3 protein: CASSLRGGANIQYF. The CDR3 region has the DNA TGTGCCAGCAGCCTAAGGGGGGGCGCGAACATTCAGTACTTC.

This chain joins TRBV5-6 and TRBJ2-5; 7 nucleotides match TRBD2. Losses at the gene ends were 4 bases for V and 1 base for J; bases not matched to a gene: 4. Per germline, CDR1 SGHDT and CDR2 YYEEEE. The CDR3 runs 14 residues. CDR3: CASSGGGTQETQYF. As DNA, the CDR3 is TGTGCCAGCAGCGGGGGGGGAACCCAAGAGACCCAGTACTTC.

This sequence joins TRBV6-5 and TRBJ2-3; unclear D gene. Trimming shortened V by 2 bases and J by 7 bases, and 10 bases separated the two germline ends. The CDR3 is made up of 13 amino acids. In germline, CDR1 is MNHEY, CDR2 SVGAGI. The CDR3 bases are TGTGCCAGCAGTTACGGTCCGAGAAATACGCAGTATTTT. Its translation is CASSYGPRNTQYF.

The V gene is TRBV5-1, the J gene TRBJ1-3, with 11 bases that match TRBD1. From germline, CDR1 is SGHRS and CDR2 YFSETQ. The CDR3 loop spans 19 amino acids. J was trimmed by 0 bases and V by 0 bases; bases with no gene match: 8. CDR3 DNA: TGCGCCAGCAGCTTGGGGACAGGGGGCTCCCTGAGCTCTGGAAACACCATATATTTT. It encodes CASSLGTGGSLSSGNTIYF. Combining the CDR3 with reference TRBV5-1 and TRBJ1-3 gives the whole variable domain KAGVTQTPRYLIKTRGQQVTLSCSPISGHRSVSWYQQTPGQGLQFLFEYFSETQRNKGNFPGRFSGRQFSNSRSEMNVSTLELGDSALYLCASSLGTGGSLSSGNTIYFGEGSWLTVV.

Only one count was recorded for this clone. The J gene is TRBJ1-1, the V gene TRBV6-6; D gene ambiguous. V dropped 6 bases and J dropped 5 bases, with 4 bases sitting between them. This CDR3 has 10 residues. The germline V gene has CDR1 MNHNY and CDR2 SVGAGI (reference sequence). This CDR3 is CASSLTEAFF. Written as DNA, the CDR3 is TGTGCCAGCAGCCTGACTGAAGCTTTCTTT.

The CDR3 DNA sequence: TGTGCCAGCAGCCAATTCACAGGGAGTAACACTGAAGCTTTCTTT. It encodes CASSQFTGSNTEAFF. The J gene is TRBJ1-1, the V gene TRBV7-8; maybe TRBD1 (6 bases). The CDR3 length is 15 residues. The V and J ends lost 5 bases and 2 bases respectively, with 15 bases between them. Germline V gives CDR1 SGHVS, CDR2 FQNEAQ.

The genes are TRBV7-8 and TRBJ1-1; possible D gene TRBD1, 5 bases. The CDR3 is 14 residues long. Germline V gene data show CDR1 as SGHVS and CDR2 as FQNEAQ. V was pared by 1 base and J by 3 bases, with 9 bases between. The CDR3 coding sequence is TGTGCCAGCAGCTTAGAGCGGGGCGACACTGAAGCTTTCTTT. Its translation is CASSLERGDTEAFF.

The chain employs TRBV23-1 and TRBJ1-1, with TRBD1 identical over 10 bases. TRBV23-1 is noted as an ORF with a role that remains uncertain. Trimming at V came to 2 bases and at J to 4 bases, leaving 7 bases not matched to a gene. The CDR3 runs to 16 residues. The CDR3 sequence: CASSQLDRGLGTEAFF. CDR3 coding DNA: TGCGCCAGCAGTCAACTAGACAGGGGGCTGGGCACTGAAGCTTTCTTT.

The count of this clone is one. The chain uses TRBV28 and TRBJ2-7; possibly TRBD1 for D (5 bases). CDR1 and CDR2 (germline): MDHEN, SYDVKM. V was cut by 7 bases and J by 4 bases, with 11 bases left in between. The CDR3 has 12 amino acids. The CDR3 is CASTSGIYEQYF. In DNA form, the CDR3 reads TGTGCCAGCACCTCAGGGATTTACGAGCAGTACTTC.

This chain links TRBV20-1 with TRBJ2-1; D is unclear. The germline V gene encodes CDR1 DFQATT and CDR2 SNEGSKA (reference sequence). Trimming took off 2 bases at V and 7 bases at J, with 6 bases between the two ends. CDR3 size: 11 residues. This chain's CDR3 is CSARPINEQFF. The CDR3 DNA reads TGCAGTGCTAGACCGATAAATGAGCAGTTCTTC.

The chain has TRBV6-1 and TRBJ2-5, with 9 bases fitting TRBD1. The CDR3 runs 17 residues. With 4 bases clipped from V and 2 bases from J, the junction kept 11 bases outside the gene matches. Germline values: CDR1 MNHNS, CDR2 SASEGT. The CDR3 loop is CASSVRDRVGEQETQYF. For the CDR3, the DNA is TGTGCCAGCAGTGTCCGGGACAGGGTCGGAGAACAAGAGACCCAGTACTTC.

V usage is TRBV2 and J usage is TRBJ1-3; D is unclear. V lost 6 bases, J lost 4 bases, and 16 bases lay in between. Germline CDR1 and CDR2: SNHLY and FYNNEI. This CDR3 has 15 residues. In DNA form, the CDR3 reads TGTGCCAGCAGCGGGGTCCAGACGTCCGGAAACACCATATATTTT. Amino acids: CASSGVQTSGNTIYF.